The 4 T cell receptor beta chains reported below all come from one sample, sequenced in a study of tumor-infiltrating lymphocytes in primary liver carcinoma. TCR beta cDNA was prepared out of roughly 500 ng total RNA by means of a constant-region primer. Nested multiplex PCR, run for three rounds with slightly modified ARM-PCR, yielded TCR beta libraries. Forward primers for TRBV1-TRBV30 and a C-beta reverse primer served the first two PCR rounds, at 10 cycles each. TCRdb analysed the multiplex PCR reads with MiXCR anew, one entry per CDR3 protein. Of some 200,000 distinct CDR3 sequences in the sample, approximately 64% were seen once. RNA was extracted from whole blood without cell sorting, alongside germline DNA. Sequenced: peripheral blood. These receptors were taken from a woman aged 55-70 years with primary liver carcinoma and hepatitis B virus infection.

This clonotype was counted between two and nine times. The rearrangement uses TRBV30 and TRBJ2-3; D remains unclear. The CDR3 is made up of 14 amino acids. Trimming removed 2 bases at V and 2 bases at J, with 11 bases between. Per germline, CDR1 GTSNPN and CDR2 SVGIG (reference sequence). The DNA of the CDR3 is TGTGCCTGGAGTCGCCCCAGTGCCACAGATACGCAGTATTTT. Amino acid sequence: CAWSRPSATDTQYF. Full variable domain (missing parts from reference TRBV30 and TRBJ2-3): SQTIHQWPATLVQPVGSPLSLECTVEGTSNPNLYWYRQAAGRGLQLLFYSVGIGQISSEVPQNLSASRPQDRQFILSSKKLLLSDSGFYLCAWSRPSATDTQYFGPGTRLTVL.

The J gene is TRBJ1-1, the V gene TRBV12-3 or TRBV12-4; D call uncertain. CDR3 size: 15 residues. Trimming cost V 7 bases and J 2 bases, with 17 bases left between them. In DNA form, the CDR3 reads TGTGCCAGCAAACCCGAGAGGAGCTTAAACACTGAAGCTTTCTTT. This gives the protein CASKPERSLNTEAFF.

As to this clonotype: A much larger clonotype is one base distant, so this may be a read error. This chain connects TRBV30 to TRBJ2-3; 9 positions agree with TRBD2. The CDR3 loop spans 15 amino acids. Germline CDR1 reads GTSNPN; CDR2 reads SVGIG (reference sequence). Trimming took 5 bases from V and 1 from J; bases not matched to a gene: 7. The CDR3 spells CAWQPGLARTDTQYF. CDR3 DNA: TGTGCCTGGCAACCGGGACTAGCACGCACAGATACGCAGTATTTT.

In the case of this clonotype: Relative to the germline gene, one junction end is altered; a read error may explain this. This chain joins TRBV11-2 and TRBJ2-5; TRBD2 is a possible D gene (6 bases). Germline V gene lookup returns CDR1 SGHAT and CDR2 FQNNGV. CDR3 length: 14 residues. The CDR3 nucleotides are TGTACCAGCGGCCATCTAGCGCAGCAAGAGACCCAGTACTTC. This gives the protein CTSGHLAQQETQYF.